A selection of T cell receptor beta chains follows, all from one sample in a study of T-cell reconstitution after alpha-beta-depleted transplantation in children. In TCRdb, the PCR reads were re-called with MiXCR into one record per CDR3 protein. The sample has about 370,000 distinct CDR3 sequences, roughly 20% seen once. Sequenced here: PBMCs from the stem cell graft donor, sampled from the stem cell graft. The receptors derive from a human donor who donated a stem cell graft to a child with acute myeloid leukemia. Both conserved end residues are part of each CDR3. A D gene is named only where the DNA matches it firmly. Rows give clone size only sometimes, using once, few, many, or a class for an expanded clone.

CSVGMTQYTEAFF,TGCAGCGTCGGTATGACACAATACACTGAAGCTTTCTTT,-,TRBJ1-1,13,TRBV29-1,-
CASSSLGQGEFNYGYTF,TGTGCCAGCAGTTCCCTGGGACAGGGGGAATTTAACTATGGCTACACCTTC,-,TRBJ1-2,17,TRBV12-3/TRBV12-4,TRBD1
CASSEFEETQYF,TGTGCCAGCAGTGAATTCGAAGAGACCCAGTACTTC,few,TRBJ2-5,12,TRBV25-1,-
CASREWSSYNSPLHF,TGTGCCAGCAGAGAGTGGAGCTCCTATAATTCACCCCTCCACTTT,-,TRBJ1-6,15,TRBV21-1,-
CASSSGTISYNEQFF,TGTGCCAGCAGTTCTGGGACGATTTCCTACAATGAGCAGTTCTTC,few,TRBJ2-1,15,TRBV12-3/TRBV12-4,-
CSVEEVVGRAGGYEQYF,TGCAGCGTTGAAGAGGTAGTCGGTCGGGCAGGGGGCTACGAGCAGTACTTC,few,TRBJ2-7,17,TRBV29-1,TRBD1
CASSLRAGGPPDTQYF,TGTGCCAGCAGCCTCCGTGCGGGAGGGCCTCCAGATACGCAGTATTTT,few,TRBJ2-3,16,TRBV12-3/TRBV12-4,TRBD2
CASSGREGPYNEQFF,TGTGCCAGCAGTGGGCGGGAGGGCCCCTACAATGAGCAGTTCTTC,-,TRBJ2-1,15,TRBV2,TRBD2
CASSRGTSGRETQYF,TGCGCCAGCAGCCGTGGGACTAGCGGGAGAGAGACCCAGTACTTC,few,TRBJ2-5,15,TRBV4-1,TRBD2
CASSYSRAGFEQFF,TGTGCCAGCAGTTACTCCCGAGCAGGGTTTGAGCAGTTCTTC,-,TRBJ2-1,14,TRBV6-5,-
CASSQELQRGGYTF,TGTGCCAGCAGCCAAGAACTACAGCGAGGTGGCTACACCTTC,few,TRBJ1-2,14,TRBV4-2,-
CSAPGLAGPGNEQFF,TGCAGTGCTCCCGGACTAGCGGGACCTGGCAATGAGCAGTTCTTC,few,TRBJ2-1,15,TRBV20-1,TRBD2
CASSSRLGVGEQFF,TGTGCCAGCAGCTCCCGACTAGGAGTCGGTGAGCAGTTCTTC,few,TRBJ2-1,14,TRBV7-3,-
CASSPRGSDGYTF,TGTGCCAGCAGTCCTAGGGGTTCCGATGGCTACACCTTC,-,TRBJ1-2,13,TRBV12-3/TRBV12-4,-
CATSDFGLAEGNEQFF,TGTGCCACCAGTGATTTTGGGCTAGCGGAAGGAAATGAGCAGTTCTTC,-,TRBJ2-1,16,TRBV24-1,TRBD2
CASSPRTPTNYGYTF,TGTGCCAGCAGCCCAAGGACACCGACTAACTATGGCTACACCTTC,-,TRBJ1-2,15,TRBV7-8,-
CASSWITGSSYEQYF,TGTGCCAGCAGCTGGATTACCGGGTCCTCCTACGAGCAGTACTTC,-,TRBJ2-7,15,TRBV7-9,-
CASSGGTGEGGYTF,TGTGCCAGCAGTGGGGGGACAGGGGAAGGTGGCTACACCTTC,-,TRBJ1-2,14,TRBV12-3/TRBV12-4,TRBD1
CASSAQGTGAGYTF,TGTGCCAGCAGTGCCCAAGGGACAGGGGCCGGCTACACCTTC,-,TRBJ1-2,14,TRBV12-3/TRBV12-4,TRBD1
CASSQALGARTQYF,TGTGCCAGCAGCCAAGCTCTGGGGGCACGGACCCAGTACTTC,-,TRBJ2-5,14,TRBV3-1,-
CASSQDNLDDEQFF,TGTGCCAGCAGCCAAGACAACCTAGATGATGAGCAGTTCTTC,-,TRBJ2-1,14,TRBV3-1,-
CATITSRAGGPTGGNGEQFF,TGTGCCACCATAACTTCCCGAGCGGGAGGGCCGACTGGAGGCAACGGTGAGCAGTTCTTC,-,TRBJ2-1,20,TRBV24-1,TRBD2
CASSTVLAGGPPEQYF,TGTGCCAGCAGCACAGTTCTAGCGGGAGGGCCCCCCGAGCAGTACTTC,many,TRBJ2-7,16,TRBV7-9,TRBD2
CASSLVLAGVYNEQFF,TGTGCCAGCAGCTTAGTCCTAGCGGGAGTATACAATGAGCAGTTCTTC,few,TRBJ2-1,16,TRBV7-8,TRBD2
CASSQDGQGRFGRSYEQYF,TGCGCCAGCAGCCAAGATGGGCAGGGTAGATTCGGCCGCTCCTACGAGCAGTACTTC,-,TRBJ2-7,19,TRBV4-1,-
CASSTSRVGETQYF,TGCGCCAGCAGCACCTCCAGGGTAGGGGAGACCCAGTACTTC,few,TRBJ2-5,14,TRBV5-1,-
CSAQGLAGSSYEQYF,TGCAGTGCCCAAGGACTAGCGGGGAGCTCCTACGAGCAGTACTTC,many,TRBJ2-7,15,TRBV20-1,TRBD2
CASSPGTGLSSYNEQFF,TGTGCCAGCAGCCCCGGGACAGGGTTAAGCTCCTACAATGAGCAGTTCTTC,few,TRBJ2-1,17,TRBV28,TRBD1
CASSPTGIAKNIQYF,TGCGCCAGCAGCCCAACGGGGATAGCCAAAAACATTCAGTACTTC,-,TRBJ2-4,15,TRBV4-3,-
CASSEGSHSYNEQFF,TGTGCCAGCAGTGAAGGAAGCCACTCCTACAATGAGCAGTTCTTC,-,TRBJ2-1,15,TRBV25-1,-
CASSRSGGGGSYEQYF,TGCGCCAGCAGCCGGAGCGGGGGGGGAGGATCCTACGAGCAGTACTTC,-,TRBJ2-7,16,TRBV5-1,TRBD2
CASSPSLANGYEQYF,TGTGCCAGCTCACCGAGCCTAGCGAATGGCTACGAGCAGTACTTC,-,TRBJ2-7,15,TRBV18,-
CASSFWTENTEAFF,TGTGCCAGCAGTTTCTGGACGGAGAACACTGAAGCTTTCTTT,-,TRBJ1-1,14,TRBV12-3/TRBV12-4,-
CATSRDWYATAKNIQYF,TGTGCCACCAGCAGAGATTGGTACGCCACAGCCAAAAACATTCAGTACTTC,-,TRBJ2-4,17,TRBV15,-
CSATVGDTQYF,TGCAGTGCCACTGTGGGAGATACGCAGTATTTT,many,TRBJ2-3,11,TRBV20-1,-
CSVGLNGLYTDTQYF,TGCAGCGTTGGTCTGAACGGTCTGTACACAGATACGCAGTATTTT,many,TRBJ2-3,15,TRBV29-1,-
CSVEVKTQYF,TGCAGCGTTGAAGTTAAGACCCAGTACTTC,many,TRBJ2-5,10,TRBV29-1,-
CASSVGGTYEQYF,TGTGCCAGCAGTGTCGGGGGTACCTACGAGCAGTACTTC,-,TRBJ2-7,13,TRBV27,-